The clone carrying this T cell receptor beta chain was seen repeatedly, ten times or more. Its antigen remains unknown. The authors produced cDNA by 5'RACE using 10-nucleotide random UMIs. TCRdb called the 5' RACE reads again in MiXCR, with one record for every CDR3 protein. The sample has about 50,000 distinct CDR3 sequences, over 9% seen once. This entry belongs to a study of neurological immune-mediated disorders. The study, taken as a whole, reports: None of the CDR3 amino acid sequences of expanded clones were shared across subjects, and this suggested private repertoires in all groups. The highest TCR clonal expansion occurred in HTLV-1-associated myelopathy; multiple sclerosis fell below healthy controls.

CDR3 length equals 15 residues. V was clipped by 6 bases and J by 2 bases, with 14 bases between them. Germline values: CDR1 MNHEY, CDR2 SVGEGT. Sequencing was done on a sample of PBMCs. The J gene is TRBJ1-5, the V gene TRBV6-2 or TRBV6-3; the D is unclear. The clonotype was recovered from a man between 65 and 85 years old with HTLV-1-associated myelopathy (HAM/TSP). The CDR3 here is CASSPVRSGNQPQHF. The DNA for the CDR3 is TGTGCCAGCAGCCCCGTTCGGTCGGGCAATCAGCCCCAGCATTTT.